The 5 T cell receptor beta chains given below trace back to one sample, sequenced in a study of blood T cell repertoires in COVID-19. Sequencing used immunoSEQ multiplex PCR; TCRdb keeps in-frame clones, though not all of them. Counted here are roughly 200,000 clones, roughly 86% occurring once; the ten biggest clones make up about 5.1%. The specimen was peripheral blood. The receptors stem from a woman between 65 and 79 years old with active or convalescent COVID-19.

This clone was seen only a few times. The DNA of the CDR3 is TGCAGTGCTAGTGAGGGGGCCTTTGACTCCTACGAGCAGTACTTC. Translation: CSASEGAFDSYEQYF. The rearrangement links TRBV20-1 to TRBJ2-7, with 7 nucleotides matching TRBD1. V lost 3 bases to trimming and J lost 0 bases; unmatched junction nucleotides: 8. The germline V gene has CDR1 DFQATT and CDR2 SNEGSKA (reference sequence). This CDR3 comprises 15 residues.

The chain uses TRBV5-4 and TRBJ1-2, with D maybe TRBD1 (6 bases). Germline V CDR1 and CDR2: SGHNT, YYREEE (reference sequence). This CDR3 spans 17 amino acids. Trimming removed 3 bases at V and 2 bases at J, with 20 bases between. Here the CDR3 reads CASSSPITGIKNYGYTF. CDR3 sequence (DNA): TGTGCCAGCAGCTCCCCCATTACAGGGATAAAGAACTATGGCTACACCTTC.

This clone occurred a few times. V is TRBV18 and J is TRBJ1-5; D possibly corresponds to TRBD1 (5 bases). V lost 1 base and J lost 5, with 9 bases in between. CDR1 and CDR2 from the germline V gene are KGHSH and LQKENI. This CDR3 region has 14 residues. The CDR3 is CASSPLRDDQPQHF. The CDR3 bases are TGTGCCAGCTCACCACTCAGGGATGATCAGCCCCAGCATTTT.

The chain couples TRBV19 to TRBJ1-2; TRBD1 agrees at 7 bases. The V and J ends lost 9 bases and 7 bases, in that order; junction bases with no gene match: 11. The V gene's germline CDR1 is LNHDA and CDR2 SQIVND (reference sequence). The CDR3 spans 13 residues. The CDR3 is CASRNRGGFGYTF. CDR3 bases: TGTGCCAGCAGAAACAGGGGTGGTTTTGGCTACACCTTC.

The chain is built from TRBV7-9 and TRBJ1-1; 8 bases match TRBD1. With 5 bases clipped from V and 1 base from J, the junction kept 9 bases outside the gene matches. In germline, CDR1 is SEHNR, CDR2 FQNEAQ (reference sequence). The CDR3 consists of 16 residues. The CDR3 region has the DNA TGTGCCAGCAGCCTCCCCAGGGGGCTGAGGAACACTGAAGCTTTCTTT. Encoded protein: CASSLPRGLRNTEAFF.